The sequence of this TCR beta chain was determined in a study of blood T cell repertoires in COVID-19. Study-wide context: From the United States, Italy and Spain came samples of acute and convalescent COVID-19. T cells, B-cell-depleted T cells, or PBMCs provided the cDNA or gDNA that served as material.

The junction had 10 bases not matched to a gene; V was cut back by 5 bases and J by 6 bases. This CDR3 has 15 residues. Germline values: CDR1 SEHNR, CDR2 FQNEAQ (reference sequence). Study processing details: Reference gene primers were amplified, and this amplification served to estimate nucleated cell counts. Sequenced by immunoSEQ multiplex PCR; TCRdb stores in-frame clones only, minus some. V and J calls and clone size follow that table, whereas D and trimming were derived from the DNA. The table shows about 200,000 clones, with 75% to 90% occurring only once. Patients at the Seattle site were enrolled during active infection and followed longitudinally.

This sequence was found in a woman over 75 with COVID-19, enrolled during active disease. Source material: peripheral blood. This sequence joins TRBV7-9 and TRBJ2-3; 8 nucleotides align to TRBD2. CDR3 nucleotide sequence: TGTGCCAGCAGCCCCCGACTAGCGCGCAGGGATACGCAGTATTTT. This encodes CASSPRLARRDTQYF.